One sample yielded the 27 T cell receptor beta chains listed below, sequenced in a study of identical twins. TCRdb ran MiXCR on the 5' RACE reads and lists one entry per CDR3 protein. The sample holds around 300,000 distinct CDR3 sequences; about 8% are singletons and the top ten take around 2.1%. These data were also reused for a study on yellow fever vaccine responses in identical twins.

Material for sequencing was memory (CD45RO+) T cells sorted from blood. The receptor set was obtained from a woman under 30 in good health.

Ten or more counts support this clonotype. The gene calls are TRBV29-1 and TRBJ2-5; 7 bases agree with TRBD1. Germline lookup yields CDR1 SQVTM and CDR2 ANQGSEA. This CDR3 contains 13 residues. The junction had 7 bases not matched to a gene; V was cut back by 8 bases and J by 1 base. The DNA of the CDR3 is TGCAGCCCTCACAGGGGACCCCAAGAGACCCAGTACTTC. This encodes CSPHRGPQETQYF.

This clonotype turned up a few times. The CDR3 loop reads CASGPWDRGEKQETQYF. In nucleotides, the CDR3 is TGTGCCAGCGGCCCATGGGACAGGGGTGAAAAACAAGAGACCCAGTACTTC. This chain connects TRBV6-1 to TRBJ2-5; 10 bases agree with TRBD1. The V gene end was trimmed by 8 bases and the J gene end by 2 bases; junction bases not matched to a gene: 14. This CDR3 is 17 amino acids long. The germline V gene encodes CDR1 MNHNS and CDR2 SASEGT.

This clonotype was observed at least ten times. The gene calls are TRBV5-1 and TRBJ1-5; TRBD1 is a possible D gene (5 bases). CDR1 and CDR2 from the germline V gene are SGHRS and YFSETQ. Trimming took 4 bases from V and 5 from J, leaving 22 bases between them. The CDR3 is 17 residues long. CDR3 sequence reads: CASSPGTGAVLDQPQHF. The DNA for the CDR3 is TGCGCCAGCAGCCCAGGGACCGGGGCTGTGTTGGATCAGCCCCAGCATTTT.

This clonotype showed up many times. V is TRBV5-1 and J is TRBJ1-6; 10 bases align to TRBD1. This CDR3 has 19 amino acids. The V segment lost 2 bases and the J segment 1 base; nucleotides outside the gene matches: 9. Germline values: CDR1 SGHRS, CDR2 YFSETQ. CDR3 protein: CASSFTSRTGGSYNSPLHF. The CDR3 bases are TGCGCCAGCAGCTTCACTTCGCGGACAGGGGGATCCTATAATTCACCCCTCCACTTT.

The J gene is TRBJ2-2, the V gene TRBV5-1; D may be TRBD1 (6 bases). CDR3 length: 15 amino acids. The germline V gene encodes CDR1 SGHRS and CDR2 YFSETQ. V gave up 3 bases and J gave up 1 base, with 10 bases separating them. CDR3 sequence: CASSWGQLNTGELFF. The CDR3 DNA is TGCGCCAGCAGCTGGGGACAACTGAACACCGGGGAGCTGTTTTTT.

This clonotype was detected only a few times. The chain links TRBV6-1 to TRBJ2-5, with TRBD2 as a possible D gene (5 bases). This CDR3 is built from 13 residues. CDR1 and CDR2 from the germline V gene are MNHNS and SASEGT. Trimming stripped 6 bases from V and 1 base from J, with 9 bases between. CDR3 region: CASRRAGQETQYF. The CDR3 DNA follows: TGTGCCAGCAGGCGGGCAGGCCAAGAGACCCAGTACTTC.

This chain connects TRBV20-1 to TRBJ2-3, with D perhaps TRBD1 (6 bases). This CDR3 has 14 residues. The germline V and J ends were trimmed by 6 bases and 2 bases, with 15 bases remaining between them. Germline V gives CDR1 DFQATT, CDR2 SNEGSKA (reference sequence). CDR3 nucleotides: TGCAGTGCCCCCGTAGGGGGAAACACAGATACGCAGTATTTT. This encodes CSAPVGGNTDTQYF.

This clonotype was seen a few times. The chain couples TRBV12-2 to TRBJ2-6; the tabulated D call, TRBD1, remains unverified against the DNA. TRBV12-2 is recorded as a pseudogene. There are 21 residues in the CDR3. CDR3 sequence reads: CASRLKTILRGYLNGANVLTF. Here the CDR3 DNA reads TGTGCAAGTCGCTTAAAAACAATCCTCAGGGGATACTTGAATGGGGCCAACGTCCTGACTTTC.

The rearrangement uses TRBV7-8 and TRBJ2-1; D might be TRBD1 (5 bases). Germline V CDR1 and CDR2: SGHVS, FQNEAQ. V lost 5 bases and J lost 15, with 20 bases in between. The CDR3 has 13 amino acids. CDR3 in amino acids: CASSQGAGYLGFF. The CDR3 bases are TGTGCCAGCAGCCAAGGCGCAGGGTACTTGGGGTTCTTC.

This clonotype has just a few counts. This sequence joins TRBV7-2 and TRBJ1-1, with D possibly being TRBD1 (6 bases). V was shortened by 4 bases and J by 4 bases, with 13 bases between the two germline ends. The CDR3 length is 14 residues. Germline CDR1 SGHTA, CDR2 FQGNSA. The CDR3 reads CASSSRGGGTEAFF. DNA for the CDR3: TGTGCCAGCAGCTCCAGGGGAGGCGGCACTGAAGCTTTCTTT.

This clonotype was seen a handful of times. V and J are TRBV6-5 and TRBJ1-4; D is uncertain. Between the trimmed V and J ends, which lost 4 bases and 5 bases, there was a span of 11 bases. This CDR3 contains 14 residues. The germline gives CDR1 MNHEY, CDR2 SVGAGI. In nucleotides, the CDR3 is TGTGCCAGCAGTTCCGGGTCCAGCAATGAAAAACTGTTTTTT. This sequence encodes CASSSGSSNEKLFF.

This clonotype occurred a few times. This chain uses TRBV7-2 with TRBJ2-1; 9 bases line up with TRBD2. CDR3 length equals 14 residues. J was trimmed by 6 bases and V by 6 bases; bases with no gene match: 6. Per the germline V gene, CDR1 is SGHTA and CDR2 is FQGNSA. Here the CDR3 reads CASRRPGLANEQFF. In nucleotides, the CDR3 is TGTGCCAGCAGGCGGCCGGGACTAGCCAATGAGCAGTTCTTC. The entire variable domain, with the rest obtained from reference TRBV7-2 and TRBJ2-1, is as follows: GAGVSQSPSNKVTEKGKDVELRCDPISGHTALYWYRQSLGQGLEFLIYFQGNSAPDKSGLPSDRFSAERTGGSVSTLTIQRTQQEDSAVYLCASRRPGLANEQFFGPGTRLTVL.

In its sample, this clonotype was seen a few times. The V and J genes are TRBV25-1 and TRBJ2-1; tentatively, D is TRBD2 (7 bases). Germline V gene sequence: CDR1 MGHDK, CDR2 SYGVNS. The CDR3 is 13 residues long. The V end was cut by 6 bases, the J end by 6 bases, with 12 bases between. This CDR3 reads CASRRGGGNEQFF. CDR3 coding DNA: TGTGCCAGCAGGCGGGGAGGGGGCAATGAGCAGTTCTTC.

This sequence joins TRBV18 and TRBJ2-3, with unresolved D. The CDR3 has 14 residues. The germline V gene encodes CDR1 KGHSH and CDR2 LQKENI. The germline V and J ends were trimmed by 3 bases and 0 bases, with 7 bases remaining between them. Here the CDR3 DNA reads TGTGCCAGCTCACCCTCATTTAGCACAGATACGCAGTATTTT. This gives the protein CASSPSFSTDTQYF.

This sequence joins TRBV9 and TRBJ2-1, with D possibly TRBD2 on 6 matching bases. From germline, CDR1 is SGDLS and CDR2 YYNGEE. V was clipped by 1 base and J by 0 bases, with 14 bases between them. The CDR3 totals 17 residues. CDR3 nucleotides: TGTGCCAGCAGCGTATCCCTAGCGAGAAGCTCCTACAATGAGCAGTTCTTC. This codes for CASSVSLARSSYNEQFF.

This chain connects TRBV7-3 to TRBJ2-5, with TRBD2 matching over 11 bases. V lost 4 bases to trimming and J lost 5 bases; unmatched junction nucleotides: 9. There are 16 residues in the CDR3. Germline lookup yields CDR1 SGHTA and CDR2 FQGTGA. The CDR3, as DNA: TGTGCCAGCAGCTCAGGGACTAGCGGAGGCCGGGAGACCCAGTACTTC. Amino acids: CASSSGTSGGRETQYF.

The chain couples TRBV2 to TRBJ1-2; 10 bases fit TRBD1. Germline V CDR1 and CDR2: SNHLY, FYNNEI. This CDR3 contains 14 residues. V was pared by 6 bases and J by 7 bases, with 8 bases of the junction left unmatched. The CDR3: CASRLTGGAFGYTF. The CDR3 DNA follows: TGTGCCAGCAGGTTGACAGGGGGCGCGTTTGGCTACACCTTC.

This clonotype has just a few counts. The rearrangement joins TRBV19 to TRBJ2-1, with no clear D. Trimming took off 0 bases at V and 9 bases at J, with 6 bases between the two ends. Looked up from germline, CDR1 is LNHDA and CDR2 is SQIVND (reference sequence). The CDR3 contains 12 residues. The CDR3 loop is CASSIEATEQFF. The CDR3 region has the DNA TGTGCCAGTAGTATAGAGGCGACTGAGCAGTTCTTC.

Only a few counts were recorded for this clonotype. The V gene is TRBV24-1, the J gene TRBJ2-3; 13 bases agree with TRBD2. The V gene end was trimmed by 10 bases and the J gene end by 4 bases; junction bases not matched to a gene: 7. Looked up from germline, CDR1 is KGHDR and CDR2 is SFDVKD. The CDR3 has 15 residues. For the CDR3, the DNA is TGTGCCACTTCTACTAGCGGGAGGGCCCCAGATACGCAGTATTTT. This gives the protein CATSTSGRAPDTQYF.

This clonotype was found many times. The chain joins TRBV12-3 or TRBV12-4 to TRBJ2-3; D perhaps matches TRBD1 (7 bases). V lost 6 bases and J 0 bases, leaving 13 bases between the germline ends. The CDR3 contains 15 residues. This CDR3 is CASRSQGGSTDTQYF. CDR3 DNA sequence: TGTGCCAGCAGGTCCCAGGGGGGAAGCACAGATACGCAGTATTTT.

Regarding this clonotype: Compared with germline, one end of the junction differs, possibly owing to a read error. The rearrangement links TRBV20-1 to TRBJ2-2; 9 positions match TRBD2. This CDR3 comprises 14 residues. CDR1 is DFQATT, CDR2 SNEGSKA, per germline (reference sequence). The CDR3 reads CSADSGRGIGDLFF. CDR3 coding DNA: TGCAGTGCTGATAGCGGGAGAGGCATCGGGGATCTGTTTTTT.

This clonotype has just a few counts. This sequence joins TRBV28 and TRBJ1-1; D is possibly TRBD1 (6 bases). Germline V gives CDR1 MDHEN, CDR2 SYDVKM. V dropped 4 bases and J dropped 1 base, with 13 bases sitting between them. The CDR3 covers 15 residues. The CDR3 bases are TGTGCCAGCAGTTCTCTCCTGGGGGCGAACACTGAAGCTTTCTTT. Encoded protein: CASSSLLGANTEAFF.

This clonotype was recorded many times. The CDR3 nucleotides read TGTGCCAGCGGGGCCACGGGAGATCCGGCAGATACGCAGTATTTT. Protein sequence: CASGATGDPADTQYF. The rearrangement links TRBV6-1 to TRBJ2-3; tentatively, D is TRBD2 (6 bases). Per germline, CDR1 MNHNS and CDR2 SASEGT. The CDR3 is made up of 15 amino acids. Deletions cut 8 bases from V and 4 bases from J, with 19 bases between.

In this sample, this clonotype turned up a few times. The V call is TRBV28, the J call TRBJ2-3, with 7 bases fitting TRBD1. Trimming at V came to 2 bases and at J to 7 bases, leaving 6 bases not matched to a gene. Germline CDR1 is MDHEN and CDR2 is SYDVKM. The CDR3 totals 14 residues. CDR3 loop: CASSLGTEVNTQYF. Here the CDR3 DNA reads TGTGCCAGCAGTTTAGGGACAGAGGTGAATACGCAGTATTTT.

In its sample, this clonotype was seen a few times. The chain is built from TRBV20-1 and TRBJ2-2; the match to TRBD2 covers 10 bases. The CDR3 totals 14 residues. Losses at the gene ends were 2 bases for V and 6 bases for J; bases not matched to a gene: 3. CDR1 DFQATT and CDR2 SNEGSKA come from the germline V gene (reference sequence). The CDR3 nucleotides read TGCAGTGCTAGATTAGCGGGGGGAGCCGGGGAGCTGTTTTTT. The encoded protein is CSARLAGGAGELFF.

This clonotype was found a few times. CDR3 sequence (DNA): TGTGCCACCAGCGAAGGGAGTAGGGAGCAAGAGACCCAGTACTTC. Its translation is CATSEGSREQETQYF. V is TRBV15 and J is TRBJ2-5; D might be TRBD2 (5 bases). The V gene's germline CDR1 is LNHNV and CDR2 YYDKDF (reference sequence). V dropped 5 bases and J dropped 2 bases, with 15 bases sitting between them. This CDR3 region has 15 residues.

This clonotype has more than one count but fewer than ten. The gene calls are TRBV2 and TRBJ1-4; maybe TRBD1 (5 bases). V lost 8 bases, J lost 5 bases, and 18 bases lay in between. The CDR3 has 15 residues. Germline-derived CDR1 and CDR2 are SNHLY and FYNNEI. In DNA form, the CDR3 reads TGTGCCAGCCGGCGCAATTTAGGGGAGAATGAAAAACTGTTTTTT. This sequence encodes CASRRNLGENEKLFF.